The 29 T cell receptor beta chains in this list originate from one sample, sequenced in a study of cytomegalovirus exposure and HLA in healthy donors. Both 60 Vbeta primers and 13 Jbeta primers went into the PCR. Clones were read by immunoSEQ multiplex PCR, and TCRdb kept only the in-frame ones, dropping some. The sample contains around 140,000 clones, roughly 75% of which appear only once. The specimen sequenced was PBMCs. The source of these receptors is a female donor in good health and CMV-seronegative.

This clone was counted a single time. The CDR3 spells CASNPAVLTGANVLTF. In nucleotides, the CDR3 is TGTGCCAGTAATCCGGCGGTCCTCACTGGGGCCAACGTCCTGACTTTC. The rearrangement links TRBV19 to TRBJ2-6; D gene uncertain. Germline assignment: CDR1 LNHDA and CDR2 SQIVND (reference sequence). The length of the CDR3 is 16 residues. The V and J ends lost 7 bases and 2 bases respectively, with 15 bases between them.

The chain uses TRBV5-1 and TRBJ2-1, with 10 bases aligning to TRBD1. The CDR3 length is 14 residues. Germline lookup yields CDR1 SGHRS and CDR2 YFSETQ. V dropped 4 bases and J dropped 8; count of bases not matched to a gene: 6. The CDR3 sequence: CASSQGQGPYEQFF. CDR3 DNA: TGCGCCAGCAGCCAGGGACAGGGGCCATATGAGCAGTTCTTC. Together with reference TRBV5-1 and TRBJ2-1, the CDR3 gives the full variable domain: KAGVTQTPRYLIKTRGQQVTLSCSPISGHRSVSWYQQTPGQGLQFLFEYFSETQRNKGNFPGRFSGRQFSNSRSEMNVSTLELGDSALYLCASSQGQGPYEQFFGPGTRLTVL.

This clone has a single count. The V gene is TRBV6-5, the J gene TRBJ2-5; 12 bases fit TRBD2. The J call may be wrong; the DNA end is better matched by TRBJ2-7. Germline values: CDR1 MNHEY, CDR2 SVGAGI. The CDR3 extends over 14 amino acids. CDR3 in amino acids: CASSGLAGRGEQYF. The CDR3 region has the DNA TGTGCCAGCAGTGGACTAGCGGGACGGGGCGAGCAGTACTTC.

The chain links TRBV19 to TRBJ2-1; TRBD2 matches at 7 bases. The CDR3 consists of 19 residues. Germline-derived CDR1 and CDR2 are LNHDA and SQIVND (reference sequence). Trimming removed 3 bases from V and 0 bases from J; junction bases left unmatched: 14. The CDR3 protein is CASSIRGLSGPSSYNEQFF. As DNA, the CDR3 is TGTGCCAGTAGTATTAGGGGCCTTAGCGGGCCAAGCTCCTACAATGAGCAGTTCTTC.

This sequence joins TRBV7-3 and TRBJ1-5; D perhaps matches TRBD1 (6 bases). This CDR3 region has 15 residues. Germline V gives CDR1 SGHTA, CDR2 FQGTGA. V was shortened by 10 bases and J by 0 bases, with 16 bases between the two germline ends. In DNA form, the CDR3 reads TGTGCCATTATTAATCAGGGGAATAGCAATCAGCCCCAGCATTTT. Translated: CAIINQGNSNQPQHF.

The chain joins TRBV7-2 to TRBJ2-7; perhaps TRBD2 as D (6 bases). The CDR3 has 14 amino acids. In germline, CDR1 is SGHTA, CDR2 FQGNSA. V shed 2 bases and J shed 0 bases, with 8 bases lying between them. The CDR3 nucleotides are TGTGCCAGCAGCTTACTGGGGGGCTCCTACGAGCAGTACTTC. Protein: CASSLLGGSYEQYF. Full variable domain (outside the CDR3, taken from reference TRBV7-2 and TRBJ2-7): GAGVSQSPSNKVTEKGKDVELRCDPISGHTALYWYRQSLGQGLEFLIYFQGNSAPDKSGLPSDRFSAERTGGSVSTLTIQRTQQEDSAVYLCASSLLGGSYEQYFGPGTRLTVT.

CDR3 sequence reads: CASSNSGRGYEQYF. The CDR3 bases are TGCGCCAGCAGCAATAGCGGGAGGGGTTACGAGCAGTACTTC. This chain connects TRBV5-1 to TRBJ2-7; 11 bases fit TRBD2. V gave up 4 bases and J gave up 4 bases; unmatched junction bases: 4. There are 14 residues in the CDR3. Germline V gene lookup returns CDR1 SGHRS and CDR2 YFSETQ.

The V gene is TRBV28, the J gene TRBJ2-2, with D unclear. The CDR3 has 14 amino acids. The V end was cut by 3 bases, the J end by 1 base, with 6 bases between. Germline V gives CDR1 MDHEN, CDR2 SYDVKM. CDR3 in DNA: TGTGCCAGCAGTTTTGCAGGGAACACCGGGGAGCTGTTTTTT. This translates into CASSFAGNTGELFF.

This clone was counted a single time. The chain has TRBV20-1 and TRBJ2-5; D not certain. This CDR3 spans 11 amino acids. Germline V gene sequence: CDR1 DFQATT, CDR2 SNEGSKA (reference sequence). V was pared by 8 bases and J by 5 bases, with 12 bases between. The CDR3 region is CSSDSVETQYF. DNA of the CDR3: TGCAGTTCTGATTCGGTGGAGACCCAGTACTTC.

About this clone: The germline gene is not matched at one end of the junction; a read error may be the cause. The chain recombines TRBV7-8 with TRBJ1-2; TRBD1 matches 9 bases. The germline gives CDR1 SGHVS, CDR2 FQNEAQ. The CDR3 runs to 14 residues. In DNA form, the CDR3 reads TGTGCCAGCAGCCAAGACAGGGGGAAGGGTGGCTACCCCTTC. Translated, it gives CASSQDRGKGGYPF.

This sequence joins TRBV7-8 and TRBJ2-7; no clear D gene. Germline V lookup: CDR1 SGHVS, CDR2 FQNEAQ. The ends were cut back, 1 base at V and 0 bases at J, with 7 bases in the middle. This CDR3 contains 14 residues. The CDR3 DNA follows: TGTGCCAGCAGCTTAGAGATACTCTCCTACGAGCAGTACTTC. The encoded protein is CASSLEILSYEQYF.

This clone is a singleton in its sample. The rearrangement links TRBV29-1 to TRBJ2-1; TRBD2 matches 14 bases. The V gene end was trimmed by 4 bases and the J gene end by 8 bases; junction bases not matched to a gene: 10. Germline CDR1 is SQVTM and CDR2 is ANQGSEA. The CDR3 sequence is 16 residues long. This chain's CDR3 is CSVGLAGGPVFDEQFF. In DNA, the CDR3 is TGCAGCGTTGGACTAGCGGGAGGGCCGGTGTTCGATGAGCAGTTCTTC.

The rearrangement joins TRBV19 to TRBJ2-4; TRBD1 is a possible D gene (5 bases). The germline gives CDR1 LNHDA, CDR2 SQIVND (reference sequence). The CDR3 covers 16 residues. V shed 8 bases and J shed 2 bases, with 19 bases lying between them. The CDR3 here is CASSAPSPGTKNIQYF. The CDR3 DNA reads as TGTGCCAGTTCCGCGCCGTCACCAGGGACCAAAAACATTCAGTACTTC.

This rearrangement joins TRBV5-1 to TRBJ1-4, with 7 bases matching TRBD1. The J segment lost 3 bases and the V segment lost 3 bases, leaving 5 bases of the junction unmatched. This CDR3 is 15 amino acids long. Germline CDR1 is SGHRS and CDR2 is YFSETQ. The CDR3 loop is CASSSTGDPNEKLFF. In DNA form, the CDR3 reads TGCGCCAGCAGCTCCACAGGGGACCCTAATGAAAAACTGTTTTTT.

The chain links TRBV5-1 to TRBJ2-3; TRBD1 might be the D (6 bases). The germline V gene has CDR1 SGHRS and CDR2 YFSETQ. V was trimmed by 0 bases and J by 5 bases, leaving 10 bases between them. CDR3 size: 14 residues. CDR3 DNA sequence: TGCGCCAGCAGCTTGGTCTCCAGGGGAGATACGCAGTATTTT. It yields the protein CASSLVSRGDTQYF.

Notes on this clone: The junction shows a germline mismatch at one end, possibly a read error. The rearrangement uses TRBV7-9 and TRBJ2-7, with 7 bases aligning to TRBD1. The length of the CDR3 is 14 residues. Germline V lookup: CDR1 SEHNR, CDR2 FQNEAQ (reference sequence). The CDR3 sequence: CSSSPRGRGYEQYF. The CDR3 coding sequence is TGTTCCAGCAGCCCGCGTGGCAGGGGGTACGAGCAGTACTTC. The variable domain in full, with the rest retrieved from reference TRBV7-9 and TRBJ2-7, is DTGVSQNPRHKITKRGQNVTFRCDPISEHNRLYWYRQTLGQGPEFLTYFQNEAQLEKSRLLSDRFSAERPKGSFSTLEIQRTEQGDSAMYLCSSSPRGRGYEQYFGPGTRLTVT.

The V and J genes are TRBV27 and TRBJ1-6; no clear D gene. Trimming took 1 base from V and 7 from J, leaving 5 bases between them. Germline V gene data show CDR1 as MNHEY and CDR2 as SMNVEV (reference sequence). The CDR3 is 13 amino acids. CDR3 sequence reads: CASSLWANSPLHF. The CDR3 region has the DNA TGTGCCAGCAGTTTATGGGCAAATTCACCCCTCCACTTT.

This clone is a singleton in its sample. The chain is built from TRBV11-2 and TRBJ2-5; TRBD1 agrees at 8 bases. Trimming cost V 3 bases and J 9 bases; bases outside gene matches: 6. The CDR3 loop spans 13 amino acids. Germline-derived CDR1 and CDR2 are SGHAT and FQNNGV. In nucleotides, the CDR3 is TGTGCCAGCAGCTTGGGGACAGGACAAGCCCAGTACTTC. Translation gives CASSLGTGQAQYF.

The chain uses TRBV9 and TRBJ2-7; perhaps TRBD2 as D (6 bases). Germline V gene sequence: CDR1 SGDLS, CDR2 YYNGEE. CDR3 size: 14 residues. The germline V and J ends were trimmed by 0 bases and 3 bases, with 10 bases remaining between them. CDR3 bases: TGTGCCAGCAGCGTAGCTACGGGGGACTACGAGCAGTACTTC. Translated: CASSVATGDYEQYF. Full variable domain (missing parts from reference TRBV9 and TRBJ2-7): DSGVTQTPKHLITATGQRVTLRCSPRSGDLSVYWYQQSLDQGLQFLIQYYNGEERAKGNILERFSAQQFPDLHSELNLSSLELGDSALYFCASSVATGDYEQYFGPGTRLTVT.

The chain couples TRBV6-1 to TRBJ1-1; possibly TRBD1 for D (6 bases). The germline V gene has CDR1 MNHNS and CDR2 SASEGT. V was trimmed by 6 bases and J by 0 bases, leaving 14 bases between them. This CDR3 is built from 15 residues. The CDR3 loop reads CASRDSGLMNTEAFF. CDR3 bases: TGTGCCAGCAGGGACAGTGGCCTGATGAACACTGAAGCTTTCTTT.

V usage is TRBV2 and J usage is TRBJ1-1, with 12 positions matching TRBD1. The V gene end was trimmed by 6 bases and the J gene end by 3 bases; junction bases not matched to a gene: 2. The CDR3 has 14 amino acids. CDR1 and CDR2 from the germline V gene are SNHLY and FYNNEI. CDR3 amino acids: CASRGTGGYTEAFF. In DNA, the CDR3 is TGTGCCAGCAGGGGGACAGGGGGCTACACTGAAGCTTTCTTT.

This chain links TRBV28 with TRBJ1-2; 9 nucleotides align to TRBD1. V was pared by 10 bases and J by 6 bases, with 3 bases of the junction left unmatched. Germline CDR1 reads MDHEN; CDR2 reads SYDVKM. The CDR3 totals 11 residues. This CDR3 is CATRQGDGYTF. CDR3 DNA: TGTGCCACTCGACAGGGGGATGGCTACACCTTC.

Details on this clone: This CDR3 is also generated by other DNA sequences in the sample. The CDR3 sequence is CASSLRGQPQHF. DNA of the CDR3: TGTGCCAGCAGCTTGAGAGGGCAGCCCCAGCATTTT. The chain employs TRBV5-6 and TRBJ1-5; no clear D gene. The CDR3 contains 12 residues. Trimming took 1 base from V and 7 from J, leaving 6 bases between them. Germline CDR1 and CDR2: SGHDT and YYEEEE.

J is TRBJ2-2 and V is TRBV7-8, with D possibly TRBD1 on 6 matching bases. This CDR3 has 16 residues. Trimming removed 6 bases from V and 0 bases from J, with 14 bases in between. The germline V gene encodes CDR1 SGHVS and CDR2 FQNEAQ. In DNA, the CDR3 is TGTGCCAGCAGACATACAGGGATCGCGAACACCGGGGAGCTGTTTTTT. It codes for CASRHTGIANTGELFF.

This rearrangement joins TRBV30 to TRBJ1-1; D is uncertain. The V gene's germline CDR1 is GTSNPN and CDR2 SVGIG (reference sequence). The CDR3 is 11 residues long. The V gene lost 4 bases and the J gene lost 5 bases, with 8 bases spanning the gap. CDR3 sequence: CAWMGRTEAFF. The CDR3 DNA follows: TGTGCCTGGATGGGCAGGACTGAAGCTTTCTTT.

This clone was recorded a few times. CDR3 region: CASSDTDAYGYTF. The DNA for the CDR3 is TGTGCCAGCAGCGACACTGACGCATATGGCTACACCTTC. The chain couples TRBV6-5 to TRBJ1-2; unclear D gene. Germline CDR1 MNHEY, CDR2 SVGAGI. Trimming left V 6 bases short and J 5 bases short, with 13 bases between. The CDR3 consists of 13 residues.

The rearrangement links TRBV5-1 to TRBJ1-5, with 8 positions matching TRBD1. There are 20 residues in the CDR3. Germline V gene lookup returns CDR1 SGHRS and CDR2 YFSETQ. After removal of 4 bases from V and 4 bases from J, the junction contained 22 bases not matched to a gene. Here the CDR3 reads CASSSFSGRQGPSTNQPQHF. The CDR3 coding sequence is TGCGCCAGCAGCAGCTTCAGTGGTCGACAGGGGCCGAGCACTAATCAGCCCCAGCATTTT.

The rearrangement links TRBV19 to TRBJ1-2; tentatively, D is TRBD1 (6 bases). Per germline, CDR1 LNHDA and CDR2 SQIVND (reference sequence). The CDR3 extends over 13 amino acids. V was pared by 1 base and J by 9 bases, with 12 bases between. Here the CDR3 reads CASSIGPGESYTF. The CDR3 region has the DNA TGTGCCAGTAGTATAGGTCCAGGGGAAAGCTACACCTTC.

The genes are TRBV28 and TRBJ1-6; maybe TRBD1 (6 bases). V lost 7 bases, J lost 6 bases, and 13 bases lay in between. CDR1 MDHEN and CDR2 SYDVKM come from the germline V gene. The CDR3 sequence is 14 residues long. Written as DNA, the CDR3 is TGTGCCAGCAAACAGGGTCTCCCTAATTCACCCCTCCACTTT. Translation: CASKQGLPNSPLHF. Based on the CDR3 plus reference TRBV28 and TRBJ1-6, the full variable domain is DVKVTQSSRYLVKRTGEKVFLECVQDMDHENMFWYRQDPGLGLRLIYFSYDVKMKEKGDIPEGYSVSREKKERFSLILESASTNQTSMYLCASKQGLPNSPLHFGNGTRLTVT.